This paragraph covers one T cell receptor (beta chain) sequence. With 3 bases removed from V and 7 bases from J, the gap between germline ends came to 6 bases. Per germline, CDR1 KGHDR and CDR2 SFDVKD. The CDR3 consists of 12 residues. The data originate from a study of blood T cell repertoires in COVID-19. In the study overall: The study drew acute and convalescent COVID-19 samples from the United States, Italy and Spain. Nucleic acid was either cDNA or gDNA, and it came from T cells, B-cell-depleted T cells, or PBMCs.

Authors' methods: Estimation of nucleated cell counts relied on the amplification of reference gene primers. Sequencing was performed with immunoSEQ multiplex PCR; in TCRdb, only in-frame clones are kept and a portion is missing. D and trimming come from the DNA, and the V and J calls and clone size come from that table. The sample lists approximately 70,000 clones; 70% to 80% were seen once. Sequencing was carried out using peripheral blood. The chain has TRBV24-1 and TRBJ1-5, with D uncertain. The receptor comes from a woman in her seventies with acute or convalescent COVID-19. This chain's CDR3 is CATSDNKQPQHF. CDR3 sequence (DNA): TGTGCCACCAGTGATAATAAACAGCCCCAGCATTTT.